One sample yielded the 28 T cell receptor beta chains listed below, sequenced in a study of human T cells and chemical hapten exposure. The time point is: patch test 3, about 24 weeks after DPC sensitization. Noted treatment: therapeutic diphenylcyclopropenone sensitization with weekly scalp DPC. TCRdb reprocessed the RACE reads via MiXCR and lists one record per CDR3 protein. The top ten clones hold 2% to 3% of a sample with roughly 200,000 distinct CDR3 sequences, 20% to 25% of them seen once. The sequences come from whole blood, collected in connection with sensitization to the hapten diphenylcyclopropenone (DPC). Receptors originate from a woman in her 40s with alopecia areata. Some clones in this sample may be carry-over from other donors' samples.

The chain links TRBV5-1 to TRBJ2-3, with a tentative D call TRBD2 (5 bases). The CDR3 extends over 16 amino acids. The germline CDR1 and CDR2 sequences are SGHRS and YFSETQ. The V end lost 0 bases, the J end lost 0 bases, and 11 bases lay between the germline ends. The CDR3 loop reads CASSLGRGRSTDTQYF. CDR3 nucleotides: TGCGCCAGCAGCTTGGGTCGCGGGCGTAGCACAGATACGCAGTATTTT. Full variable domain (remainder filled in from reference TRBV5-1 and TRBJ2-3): KAGVTQTPRYLIKTRGQQVTLSCSPISGHRSVSWYQQTPGQGLQFLFEYFSETQRNKGNFPGRFSGRQFSNSRSEMNVSTLELGDSALYLCASSLGRGRSTDTQYFGPGTRLTVL.

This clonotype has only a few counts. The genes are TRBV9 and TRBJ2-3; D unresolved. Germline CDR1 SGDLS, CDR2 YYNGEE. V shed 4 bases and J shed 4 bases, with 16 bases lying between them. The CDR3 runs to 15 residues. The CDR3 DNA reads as TGTGCCAGCAGCCCCGAAGGTTACCTTGCAGATACGCAGTATTTT. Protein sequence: CASSPEGYLADTQYF.

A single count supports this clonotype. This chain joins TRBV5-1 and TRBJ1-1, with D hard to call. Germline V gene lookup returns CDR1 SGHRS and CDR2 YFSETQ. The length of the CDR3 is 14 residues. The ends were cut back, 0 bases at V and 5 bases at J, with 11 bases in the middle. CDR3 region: CASSLDGPGTEAFF. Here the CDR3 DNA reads TGCGCCAGCAGCTTGGATGGGCCGGGGACTGAAGCTTTCTTT.

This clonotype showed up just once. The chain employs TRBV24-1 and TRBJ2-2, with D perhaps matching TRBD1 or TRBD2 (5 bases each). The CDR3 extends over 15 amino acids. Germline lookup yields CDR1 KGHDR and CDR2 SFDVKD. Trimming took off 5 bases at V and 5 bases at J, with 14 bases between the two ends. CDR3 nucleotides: TGTGCCACCAGTGGGACAAGGACGGGAACCGGGGAGCTGTTTTTT. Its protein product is CATSGTRTGTGELFF.

This CDR3 is CASSFSVTGELFF. CDR3 nucleotide sequence: TGTGCCAGCAGTTTTAGCGTCACCGGGGAGCTGTTTTTT. The V gene is TRBV27, the J gene TRBJ2-2; TRBD2 is a possible D gene (5 bases). Germline V gives CDR1 MNHEY, CDR2 SMNVEV (reference sequence). The V and J ends lost 3 bases and 4 bases respectively, with 6 bases between them. The CDR3 runs to 13 residues.

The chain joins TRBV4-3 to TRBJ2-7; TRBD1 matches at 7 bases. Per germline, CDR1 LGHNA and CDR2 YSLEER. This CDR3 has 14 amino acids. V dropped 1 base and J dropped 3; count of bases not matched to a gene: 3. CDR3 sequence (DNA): TGCGCCAGCAGCCAAGGACAGGGATTCTACGAGCAGTACTTC. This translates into CASSQGQGFYEQYF.

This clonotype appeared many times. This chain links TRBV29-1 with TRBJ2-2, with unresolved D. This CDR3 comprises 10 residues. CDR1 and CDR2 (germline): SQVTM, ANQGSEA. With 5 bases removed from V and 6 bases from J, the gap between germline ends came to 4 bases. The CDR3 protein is CSVSPGELFF. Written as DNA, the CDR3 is TGCAGCGTTTCGCCCGGGGAGCTGTTTTTT.

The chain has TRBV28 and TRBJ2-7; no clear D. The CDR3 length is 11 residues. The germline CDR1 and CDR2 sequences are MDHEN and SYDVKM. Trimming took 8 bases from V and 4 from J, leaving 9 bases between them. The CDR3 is CASGMEYEQYF. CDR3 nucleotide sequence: TGTGCCAGCGGAATGGAGTACGAGCAGTACTTC.

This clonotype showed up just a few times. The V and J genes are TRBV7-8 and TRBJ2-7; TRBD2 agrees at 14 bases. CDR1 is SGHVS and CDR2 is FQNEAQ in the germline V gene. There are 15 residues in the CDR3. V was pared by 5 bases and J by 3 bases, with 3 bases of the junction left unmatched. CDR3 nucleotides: TGTGCCAGCAGCGGGACTAGCGGGAGTTTCTACGAGCAGTACTTC. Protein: CASSGTSGSFYEQYF.

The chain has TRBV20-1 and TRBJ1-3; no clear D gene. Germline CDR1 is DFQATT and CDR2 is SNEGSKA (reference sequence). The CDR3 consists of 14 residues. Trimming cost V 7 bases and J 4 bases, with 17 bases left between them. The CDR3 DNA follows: TGCAGTGTGCGTGACGCTACGGGGGGAAACACCATATATTTT. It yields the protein CSVRDATGGNTIYF.

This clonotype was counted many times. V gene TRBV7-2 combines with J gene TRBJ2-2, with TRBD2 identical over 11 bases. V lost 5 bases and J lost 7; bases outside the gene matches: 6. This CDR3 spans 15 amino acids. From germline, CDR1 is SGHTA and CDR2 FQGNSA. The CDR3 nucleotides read TGTGCCAGCAGCGTGGGACTAGCGGTTAGCGGGGAGCTGTTTTTT. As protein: CASSVGLAVSGELFF.

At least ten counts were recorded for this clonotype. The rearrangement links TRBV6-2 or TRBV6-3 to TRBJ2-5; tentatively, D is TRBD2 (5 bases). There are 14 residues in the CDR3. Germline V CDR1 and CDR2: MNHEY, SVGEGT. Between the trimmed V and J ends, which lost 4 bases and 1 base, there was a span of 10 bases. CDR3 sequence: CASSSEGPQETQYF. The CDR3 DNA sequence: TGTGCCAGCAGTTCCGAGGGCCCCCAAGAGACCCAGTACTTC.

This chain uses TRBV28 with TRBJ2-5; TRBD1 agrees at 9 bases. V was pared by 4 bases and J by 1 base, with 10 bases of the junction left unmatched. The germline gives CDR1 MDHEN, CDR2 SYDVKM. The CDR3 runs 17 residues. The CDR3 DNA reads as TGTGCCAGCAGTTCAGCTCTAAACAGGGGGCGCCAAGAGACCCAGTACTTC. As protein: CASSSALNRGRQETQYF.

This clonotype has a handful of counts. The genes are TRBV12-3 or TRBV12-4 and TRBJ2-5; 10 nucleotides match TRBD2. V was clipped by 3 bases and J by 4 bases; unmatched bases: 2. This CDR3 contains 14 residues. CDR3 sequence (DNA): TGTGCCAGCAGTTTTCCTAGCGGGAGAGAGACCCAGTACTTC. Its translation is CASSFPSGRETQYF.

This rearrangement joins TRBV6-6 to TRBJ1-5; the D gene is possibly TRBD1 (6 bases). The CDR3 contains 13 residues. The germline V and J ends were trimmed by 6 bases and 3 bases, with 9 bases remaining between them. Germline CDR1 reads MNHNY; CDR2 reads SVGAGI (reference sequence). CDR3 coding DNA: TGTGCCAGCAGACAGGGCGTCAATCAGCCCCAGCATTTT. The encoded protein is CASRQGVNQPQHF.

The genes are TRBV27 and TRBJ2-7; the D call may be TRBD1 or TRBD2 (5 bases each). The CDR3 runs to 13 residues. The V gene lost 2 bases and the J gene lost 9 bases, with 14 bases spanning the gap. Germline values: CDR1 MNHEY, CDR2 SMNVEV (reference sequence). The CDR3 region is CASSLRGPDRQYF. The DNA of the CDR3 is TGTGCCAGCAGTTTACGGGGCCCCGACCGGCAGTACTTC.

The CDR3: CASSPTSGSREQYF. CDR3 DNA: TGTGCCAGCAGTCCGACTAGCGGGAGTAGGGAGCAGTACTTC. The rearrangement links TRBV28 to TRBJ2-7, with 12 bases matching TRBD2. This CDR3 comprises 14 residues. V shed 5 bases, J shed 7 bases, and the junction held 6 bases outside the gene matches. From germline, CDR1 is MDHEN and CDR2 SYDVKM. Based on the CDR3 plus reference TRBV28 and TRBJ2-7, the full variable domain is DVKVTQSSRYLVKRTGEKVFLECVQDMDHENMFWYRQDPGLGLRLIYFSYDVKMKEKGDIPEGYSVSREKKERFSLILESASTNQTSMYLCASSPTSGSREQYFGPGTRLTVT.

As DNA, the CDR3 is TGCGCCAGCAGCCAGACACGGGGGCCCACAGATACGCAGTATTTT. Its protein product is CASSQTRGPTDTQYF. The rearrangement uses TRBV5-1 and TRBJ2-3; D might be TRBD1 or TRBD2, each matching 6 bases. The CDR3 covers 15 residues. Trimming cost V 4 bases and J 2 bases, with 14 bases left between them. CDR1 and CDR2 from the germline V gene are SGHRS and YFSETQ.

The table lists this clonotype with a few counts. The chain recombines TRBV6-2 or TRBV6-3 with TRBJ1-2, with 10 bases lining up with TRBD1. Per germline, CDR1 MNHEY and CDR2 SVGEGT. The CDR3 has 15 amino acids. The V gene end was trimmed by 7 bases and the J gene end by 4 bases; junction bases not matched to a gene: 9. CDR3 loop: CASNLAGTGVYGYTF. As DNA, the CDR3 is TGTGCCAGCAATTTGGCCGGGACAGGGGTCTATGGCTACACCTTC.

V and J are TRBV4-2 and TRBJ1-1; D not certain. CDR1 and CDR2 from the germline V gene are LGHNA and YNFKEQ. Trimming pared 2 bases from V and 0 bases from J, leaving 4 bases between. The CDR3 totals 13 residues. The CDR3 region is CASSQLVNTEAFF. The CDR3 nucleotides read TGTGCCAGCAGCCAATTAGTGAACACTGAAGCTTTCTTT.

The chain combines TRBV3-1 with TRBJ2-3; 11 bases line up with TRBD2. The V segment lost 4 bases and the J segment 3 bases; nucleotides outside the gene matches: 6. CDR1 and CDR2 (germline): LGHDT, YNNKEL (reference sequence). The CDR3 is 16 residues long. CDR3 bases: TGTGCCAGCAGCCGCCTAGCGGGAGGCGCTACAGATACGCAGTATTTT. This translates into CASSRLAGGATDTQYF.

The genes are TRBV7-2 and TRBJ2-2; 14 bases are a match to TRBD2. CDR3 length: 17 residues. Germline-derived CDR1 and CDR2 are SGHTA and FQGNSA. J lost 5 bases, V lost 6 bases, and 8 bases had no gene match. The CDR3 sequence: CASRAPGLAGVTGELFF. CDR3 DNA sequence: TGTGCCAGCAGGGCACCGGGACTAGCGGGAGTTACCGGGGAGCTGTTTTTT.

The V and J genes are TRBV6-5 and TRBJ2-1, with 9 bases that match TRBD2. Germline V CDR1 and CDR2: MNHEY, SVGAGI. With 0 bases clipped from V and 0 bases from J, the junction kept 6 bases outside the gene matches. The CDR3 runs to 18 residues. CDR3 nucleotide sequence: TGTGCCAGCAGTTACTCGATACTAGCGGGCGCCTCCTACAATGAGCAGTTCTTC. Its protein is CASSYSILAGASYNEQFF.

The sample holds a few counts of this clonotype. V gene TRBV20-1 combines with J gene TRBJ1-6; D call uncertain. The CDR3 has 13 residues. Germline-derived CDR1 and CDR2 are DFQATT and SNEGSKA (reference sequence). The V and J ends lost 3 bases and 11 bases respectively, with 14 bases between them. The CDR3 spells CSARAQERAPLHF. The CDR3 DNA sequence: TGCAGTGCTAGGGCCCAGGAACGGGCACCCCTCCACTTT.

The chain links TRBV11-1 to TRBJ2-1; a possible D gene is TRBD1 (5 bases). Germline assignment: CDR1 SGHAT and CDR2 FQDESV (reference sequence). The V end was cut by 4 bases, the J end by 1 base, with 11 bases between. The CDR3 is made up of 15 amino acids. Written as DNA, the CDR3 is TGTGCCAGCAGCTCATTCGACAGTTCCTACAATGAGCAGTTCTTC. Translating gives CASSSFDSSYNEQFF.

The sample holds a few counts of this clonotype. The CDR3 spells CASSTSRRARGTGELFF. The CDR3 coding sequence is TGTGCCAGCAGTACTAGCAGGAGGGCCAGAGGGACCGGGGAGCTGTTTTTT. The chain employs TRBV6-5 and TRBJ2-2, with a possible D match to TRBD2 (6 bases). The germline V gene has CDR1 MNHEY and CDR2 SVGAGI. Between the trimmed V and J ends, which lost 5 bases and 5 bases, there was a span of 21 bases. This CDR3 comprises 17 residues.

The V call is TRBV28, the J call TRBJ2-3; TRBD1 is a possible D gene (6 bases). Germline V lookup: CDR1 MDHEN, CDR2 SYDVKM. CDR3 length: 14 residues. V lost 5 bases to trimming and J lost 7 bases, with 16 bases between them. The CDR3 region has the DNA TGTGCCAGCAGTCCCCAGGGGTTTGAAAATACGCAGTATTTT. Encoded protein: CASSPQGFENTQYF.

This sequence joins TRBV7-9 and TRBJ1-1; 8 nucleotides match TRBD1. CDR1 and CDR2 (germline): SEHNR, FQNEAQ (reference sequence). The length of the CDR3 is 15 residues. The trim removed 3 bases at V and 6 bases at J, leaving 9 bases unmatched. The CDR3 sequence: CASSFPKTGEAEAFF. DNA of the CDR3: TGTGCCAGCAGCTTCCCAAAGACAGGGGAGGCTGAAGCTTTCTTT.